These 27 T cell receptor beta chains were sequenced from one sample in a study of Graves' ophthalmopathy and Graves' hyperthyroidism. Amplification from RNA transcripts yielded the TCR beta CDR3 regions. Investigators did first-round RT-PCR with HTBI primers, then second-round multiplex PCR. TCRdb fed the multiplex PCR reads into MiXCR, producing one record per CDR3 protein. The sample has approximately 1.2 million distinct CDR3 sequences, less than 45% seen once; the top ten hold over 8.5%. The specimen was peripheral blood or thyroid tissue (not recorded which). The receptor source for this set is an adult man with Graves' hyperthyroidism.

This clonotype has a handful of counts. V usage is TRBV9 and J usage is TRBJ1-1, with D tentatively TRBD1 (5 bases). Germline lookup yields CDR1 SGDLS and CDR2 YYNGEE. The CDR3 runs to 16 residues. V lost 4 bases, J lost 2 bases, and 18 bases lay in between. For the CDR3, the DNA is TGTGCCAGCAGCCCGCCGCCGGGACGGAGAAACACTGAAGCTTTCTTT. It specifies CASSPPPGRRNTEAFF.

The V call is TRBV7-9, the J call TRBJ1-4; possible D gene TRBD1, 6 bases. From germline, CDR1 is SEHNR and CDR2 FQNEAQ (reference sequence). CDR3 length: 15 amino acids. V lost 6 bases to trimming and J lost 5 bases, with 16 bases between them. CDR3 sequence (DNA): TGTGCCAGCAGTTTTATGGACAGCCCCAATGAAAAACTGTTTTTT. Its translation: CASSFMDSPNEKLFF.

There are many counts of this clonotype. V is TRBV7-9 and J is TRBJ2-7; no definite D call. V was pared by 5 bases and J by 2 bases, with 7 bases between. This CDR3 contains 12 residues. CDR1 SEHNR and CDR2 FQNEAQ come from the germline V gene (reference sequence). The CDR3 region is CASSLLTYEQYF. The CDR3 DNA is TGTGCCAGCAGCCTCCTTACCTACGAGCAGTACTTC.

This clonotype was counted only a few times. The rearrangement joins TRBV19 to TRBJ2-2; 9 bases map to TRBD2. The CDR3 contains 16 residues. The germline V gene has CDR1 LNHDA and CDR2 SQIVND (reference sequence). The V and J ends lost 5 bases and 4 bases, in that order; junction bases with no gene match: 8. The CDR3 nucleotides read TGTGCCAGTAGTTCACCGGGACTAGCAGCCACCGGGGAGCTGTTTTTT. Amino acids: CASSSPGLAATGELFF. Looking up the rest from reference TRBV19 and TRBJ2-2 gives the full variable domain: DGGITQSPKYLFRKEGQNVTLSCEQNLNHDAMYWYRQDPGQGLRLIYYSQIVNDFQKGDIAEGYSVSREKKESFPLTVTSAQKNPTAFYLCASSSPGLAATGELFFGEGSRLTVL.

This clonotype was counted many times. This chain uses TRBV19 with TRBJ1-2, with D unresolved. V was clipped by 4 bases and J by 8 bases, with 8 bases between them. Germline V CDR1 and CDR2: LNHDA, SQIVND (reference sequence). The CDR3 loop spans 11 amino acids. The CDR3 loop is CASSTGPGYTF. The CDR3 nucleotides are TGTGCCAGTAGTACCGGACCGGGCTACACCTTC.

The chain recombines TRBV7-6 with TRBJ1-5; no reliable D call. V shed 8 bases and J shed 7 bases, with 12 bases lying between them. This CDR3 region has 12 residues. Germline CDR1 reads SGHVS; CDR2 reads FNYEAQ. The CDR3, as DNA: TGTGCCAGCGCCCCCCACGGCCAGCCCCAGCATTTT. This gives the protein CASAPHGQPQHF.

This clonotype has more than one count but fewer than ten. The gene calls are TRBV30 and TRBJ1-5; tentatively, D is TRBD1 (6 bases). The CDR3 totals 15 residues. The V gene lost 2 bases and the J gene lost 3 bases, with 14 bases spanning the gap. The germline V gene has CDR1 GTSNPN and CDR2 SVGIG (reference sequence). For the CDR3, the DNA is TGTGCCTGGAGTAGCGAGGGGGGCGTCAATCAGCCCCAGCATTTT. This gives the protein CAWSSEGGVNQPQHF.

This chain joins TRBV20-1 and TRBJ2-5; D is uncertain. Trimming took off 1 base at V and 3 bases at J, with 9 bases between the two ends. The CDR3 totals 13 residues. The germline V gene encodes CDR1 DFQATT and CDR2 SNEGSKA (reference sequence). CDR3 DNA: TGCAGTGCTAGAGGGGCACAGAAAGAGACCCAGTACTTC. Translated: CSARGAQKETQYF.

Written as DNA, the CDR3 is TGTGCCAGCAGCACCCTCAAACACACAAGACAAGAGACCCAGTACTTC. The encoded protein is CASSTLKHTRQETQYF. The V and J genes are TRBV7-8 and TRBJ2-5; D is unclear. V lost 5 bases, J lost 2 bases, and 18 bases lay in between. The CDR3 length is 16 residues. Looked up from germline, CDR1 is SGHVS and CDR2 is FQNEAQ.

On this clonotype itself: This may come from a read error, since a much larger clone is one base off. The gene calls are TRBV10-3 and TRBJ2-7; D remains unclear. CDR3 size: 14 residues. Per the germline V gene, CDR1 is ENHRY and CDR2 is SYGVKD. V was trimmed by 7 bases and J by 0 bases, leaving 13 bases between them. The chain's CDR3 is CAIITRANSYEQYF. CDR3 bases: TGTGCCATCATAACACGGGCAAACTCCTACGAGCAGTACTTC.

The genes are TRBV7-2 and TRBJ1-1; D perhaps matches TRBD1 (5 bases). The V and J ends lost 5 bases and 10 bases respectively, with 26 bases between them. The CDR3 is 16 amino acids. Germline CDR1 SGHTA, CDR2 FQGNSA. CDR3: CASSPAGPRADRGAFF. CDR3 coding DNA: TGTGCCAGCAGCCCAGCGGGCCCCAGGGCAGACAGAGGAGCTTTCTTT.

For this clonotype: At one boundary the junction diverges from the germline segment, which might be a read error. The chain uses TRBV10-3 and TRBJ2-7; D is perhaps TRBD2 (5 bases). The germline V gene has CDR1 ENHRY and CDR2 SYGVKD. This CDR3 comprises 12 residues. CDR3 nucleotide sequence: TGTGCCATACTTGGCGGCACCGGGGAGCTGTACTTC. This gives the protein CAILGGTGELYF.

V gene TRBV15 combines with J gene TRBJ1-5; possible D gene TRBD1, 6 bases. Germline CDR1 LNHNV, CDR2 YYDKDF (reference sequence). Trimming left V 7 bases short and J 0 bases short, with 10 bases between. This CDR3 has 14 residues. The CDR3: CATNRAGSNQPQHF. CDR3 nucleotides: TGTGCCACCAACAGGGCCGGTAGCAATCAGCCCCAGCATTTT.

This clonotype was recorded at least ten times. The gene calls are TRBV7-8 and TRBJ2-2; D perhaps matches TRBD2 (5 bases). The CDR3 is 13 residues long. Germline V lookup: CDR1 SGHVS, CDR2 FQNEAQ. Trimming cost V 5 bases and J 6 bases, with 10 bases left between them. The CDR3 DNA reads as TGTGCCAGCAGCCTGAGGGAGTCCGGGGAGCTGTTTTTT. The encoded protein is CASSLRESGELFF.

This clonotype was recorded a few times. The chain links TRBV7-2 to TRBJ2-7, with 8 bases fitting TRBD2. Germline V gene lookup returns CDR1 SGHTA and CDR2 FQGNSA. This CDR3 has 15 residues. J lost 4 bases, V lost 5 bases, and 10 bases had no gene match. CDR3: CASSRGGQGGYEQYF. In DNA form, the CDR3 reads TGTGCCAGCAGCCGGGGGGGACAAGGCGGTTACGAGCAGTACTTC.

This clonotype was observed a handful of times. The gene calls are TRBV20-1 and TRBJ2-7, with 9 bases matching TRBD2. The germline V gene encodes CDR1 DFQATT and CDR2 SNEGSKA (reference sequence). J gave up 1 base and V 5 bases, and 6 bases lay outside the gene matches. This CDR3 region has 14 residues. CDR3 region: CSAFSGSPSYEQYF. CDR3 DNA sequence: TGCAGTGCTTTTAGCGGGAGCCCGTCCTACGAGCAGTACTTC.

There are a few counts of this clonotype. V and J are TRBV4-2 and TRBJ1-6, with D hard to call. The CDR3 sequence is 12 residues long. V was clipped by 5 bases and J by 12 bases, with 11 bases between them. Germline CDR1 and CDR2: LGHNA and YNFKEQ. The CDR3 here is CASSLDLGPLHF. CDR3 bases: TGTGCCAGCAGCTTGGACCTCGGACCCCTCCACTTT.

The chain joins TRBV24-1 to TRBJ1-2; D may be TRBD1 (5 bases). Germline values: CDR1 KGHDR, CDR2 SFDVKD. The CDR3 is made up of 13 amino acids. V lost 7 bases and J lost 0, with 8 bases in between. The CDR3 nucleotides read TGTGCCACCAGGACAGCCGCTAACTATGGCTACACCTTC. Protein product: CATRTAANYGYTF.

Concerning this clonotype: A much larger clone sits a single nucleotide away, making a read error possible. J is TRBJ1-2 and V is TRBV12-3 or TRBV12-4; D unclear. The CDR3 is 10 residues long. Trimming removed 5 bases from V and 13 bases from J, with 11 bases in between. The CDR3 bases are TGTGCCAGCAGTGCACCCCTCTCCACCTTC. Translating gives CASSAPLSTF.

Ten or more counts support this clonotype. The CDR3 protein is CASSLGVVGYEQYF. In nucleotides, the CDR3 is TGTGCCAGCAGCTTAGGGGTAGTAGGCTACGAGCAGTACTTC. The rearrangement links TRBV7-2 to TRBJ2-7, with D unresolved. CDR1 and CDR2 (germline): SGHTA, FQGNSA. V was pared by 1 base and J by 3 bases, with 10 bases between. This CDR3 is 14 amino acids long.

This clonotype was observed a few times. CDR3 region: CASSLAGAGIVDEKLFF. In DNA, the CDR3 is TGTGCCAGCAGCTTAGCAGGGGCCGGCATCGTAGACGAAAAACTGTTTTTT. V is TRBV11-2 and J is TRBJ1-4; D may be TRBD1 (6 bases). The CDR3 length is 17 residues. CDR1 and CDR2 (germline): SGHAT, FQNNGV. Trimming took off 1 base at V and 8 bases at J, with 20 bases between the two ends.

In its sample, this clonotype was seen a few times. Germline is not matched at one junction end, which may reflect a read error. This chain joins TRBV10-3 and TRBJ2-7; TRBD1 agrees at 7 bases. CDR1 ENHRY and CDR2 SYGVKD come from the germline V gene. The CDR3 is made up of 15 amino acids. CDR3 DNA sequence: TGTGCCAGCAGTTATACCAGGGGGAGCTCCTACGAGCAGTACTTC. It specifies CASSYTRGSSYEQYF.

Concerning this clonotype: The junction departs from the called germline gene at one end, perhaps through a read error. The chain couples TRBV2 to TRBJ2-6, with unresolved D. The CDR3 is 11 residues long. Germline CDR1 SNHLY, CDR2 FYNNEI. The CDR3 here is CASSPSGPCVF. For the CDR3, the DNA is TGTGCCAGCAGCCCGTCCGGACCCTGTGTCTTC.

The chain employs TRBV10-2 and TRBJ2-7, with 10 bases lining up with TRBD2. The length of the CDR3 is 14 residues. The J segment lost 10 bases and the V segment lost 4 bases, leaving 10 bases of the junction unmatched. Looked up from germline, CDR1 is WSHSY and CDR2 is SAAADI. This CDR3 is CASSAGLADQSQYF. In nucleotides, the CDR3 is TGCGCCAGCAGTGCCGGACTAGCGGACCAGTCCCAGTACTTC.

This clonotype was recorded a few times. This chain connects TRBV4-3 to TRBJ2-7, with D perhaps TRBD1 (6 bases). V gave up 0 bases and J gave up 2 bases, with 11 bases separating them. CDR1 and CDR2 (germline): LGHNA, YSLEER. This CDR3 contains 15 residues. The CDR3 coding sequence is TGCGCCAGCAGCCAAGAAGGGGACACCACCTACGAGCAGTACTTC. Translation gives CASSQEGDTTYEQYF.

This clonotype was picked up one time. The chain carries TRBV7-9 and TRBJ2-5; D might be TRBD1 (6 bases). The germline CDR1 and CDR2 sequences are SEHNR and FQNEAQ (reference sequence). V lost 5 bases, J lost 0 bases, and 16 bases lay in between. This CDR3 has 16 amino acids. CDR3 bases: TGTGCCAGCAGCACCGATTTACAGGGAAACCAAGAGACCCAGTACTTC. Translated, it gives CASSTDLQGNQETQYF.

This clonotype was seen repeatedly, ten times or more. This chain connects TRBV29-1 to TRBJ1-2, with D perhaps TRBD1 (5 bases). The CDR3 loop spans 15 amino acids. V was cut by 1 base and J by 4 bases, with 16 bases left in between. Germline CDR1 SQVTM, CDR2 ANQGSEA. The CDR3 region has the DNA TGCAGCGTTGAAGCCATGGGGGGAAGGGGCTATGGCTACACCTTC. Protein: CSVEAMGGRGYGYTF.